The rows below give T cell receptor beta chains drawn from one sample of a study of blood T cell repertoires in COVID-19. The assay was immunoSEQ multiplex PCR, and TCRdb's table has in-frame clones only and misses some. The sample has 120,000 or so clones; about 79% are singletons. Sequencing used peripheral blood. The receptor source for this set is a woman of 80 years or more with active or convalescent COVID-19. The conserved cysteine and the conserved F or W are not part of the CDR3 here. The order of the fields is J gene, V gene, CDR3 protein.

TRBJ1-1	TRBV7-9	ASSWTGNTEAF
TRBJ1-2	TRBV15	ATSRGMGPLNYRGNYGYT
TRBJ2-2	TRBV7-9	ARAGGAGELF
TRBJ1-1	TRBV5-1	ASSLTTGTALPPMNTEAF
TRBJ1-3	TRBV5-1	ASSAAGTGSGNTIY
TRBJ2-3	TRBV7-9	ASSLRSGRRFTDTQY
TRBJ1-1	TRBV5-5	ASSGQANTEAF
TRBJ2-7	TRBV28	ASSFGGSHEQY
TRBJ1-2	TRBV6-5	ASSTGQAGYGYT
TRBJ1-1	TRBV2	ASGDRKNTEAF
TRBJ1-1	TRBV5-4	ASSPRGGHEGTEAF
TRBJ1-1	TRBV10-3	AISESEVGRGNTEAF
TRBJ2-3	TRBV5-4	ASSLEVAGVTDTQY
TRBJ1-4	TRBV4-1	ASSQDRDRPNEKLF
TRBJ2-1	TRBV15	ATQGANLNEQF
TRBJ2-2	TRBV11-1	ASNWGLSNTGELF
TRBJ2-1	TRBV27	ASSPLAGGTEQF
TRBJ2-7	TRBV24-1	ATSDPRQGAAYEQY
TRBJ2-7	TRBV18	ASSPEQGGLEQY
TRBJ2-3	TRBV21-1	ASSKGGGSGRTDTQY
TRBJ2-1	TRBV27	ASSQEPGLFDEQF
TRBJ1-1	TRBV9	ASSVGFEMNTEAF
TRBJ2-5	TRBV2	ASSEEGQGETQY
TRBJ1-1	TRBV4-2	ASSQDWTGDWHTEAF
TRBJ2-5	TRBV2	ASVLPGLARETQY
TRBJ1-2	TRBV6-1	ASSESGSANYGYT
TRBJ2-7	TRBV29-1	SVASLGYEQY
TRBJ1-2	TRBV4-3	ASSQVPGGNYGYT
TRBJ1-5	TRBV5-1	AMTDTRLRGNQPQH
TRBJ2-5	TRBV9	ASSVVGGAETQY
TRBJ1-2	TRBV2	ASTRDRLNYGYT
TRBJ2-6	TRBV5-1	ASSLPWSDSGANVLT
TRBJ2-7	TRBV5-1	ASSANGQPDAEQY
TRBJ1-4	TRBV4-2	ASSQAAGENANEKLF
TRBJ1-2	TRBV27	ASSLDRVHGYT
TRBJ2-2	TRBV29-1	SVVVREATGELF
TRBJ2-7	TRBV9	ASSVGGASSYEQY
TRBJ2-7	TRBV5-1	ASSPKQVGLSYEQY
TRBJ2-3	TRBV29-1	SVATSATADTQY
TRBJ1-1	TRBV27	ASSPAPGQSNRWGTEAF
TRBJ2-7	TRBV18	ASSPRTGQYEQY